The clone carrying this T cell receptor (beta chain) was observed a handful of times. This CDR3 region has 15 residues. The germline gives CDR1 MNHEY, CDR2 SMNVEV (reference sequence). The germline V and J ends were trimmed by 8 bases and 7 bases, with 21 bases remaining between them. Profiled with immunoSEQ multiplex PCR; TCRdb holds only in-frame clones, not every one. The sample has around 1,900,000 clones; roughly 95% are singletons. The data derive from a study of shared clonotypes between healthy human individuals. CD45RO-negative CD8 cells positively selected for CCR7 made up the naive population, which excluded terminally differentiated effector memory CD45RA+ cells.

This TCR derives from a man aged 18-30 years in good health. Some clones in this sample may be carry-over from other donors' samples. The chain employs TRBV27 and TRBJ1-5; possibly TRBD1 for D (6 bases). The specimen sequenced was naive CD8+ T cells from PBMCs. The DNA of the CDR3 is TGTGCCAGCTCCTTACGCAGGGGAGGATCACAGCCCCAGCATTTT. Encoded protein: CASSLRRGGSQPQHF.